These T cell receptor beta chains were read from a single sample in a study of CXCR3-negative and CXCR3-positive naive CD8 T cells. TCRdb derives one entry per CDR3 protein from the 5' RACE reads, leaving out DNA. This repertoire includes about 120,000 distinct CDR3 sequences. The source material was naive CXCR3+ CD8+ T cells from blood. All receptors derive from a human donor in good health. Some clones in this sample may be carry-over from other donors' samples. Each CDR3 is given with its conserved first and last residue.

cdr3_aa	v_call	j_call
CASSIVLAGGLYNEQFF	TRBV19	TRBJ2-1
CSFLDRTDTQYF	TRBV29-1	TRBJ2-3
CASHRQGYQETQYF	TRBV2	TRBJ2-5
CASSFGGEQFF	TRBV28	TRBJ2-1
CASRLAGQRTDTQYF	TRBV5-5	TRBJ2-3
CASSLTGAAPNEQFF	TRBV28	TRBJ2-1
CASSQVATGYNEQFF	TRBV14	TRBJ2-1
CASSPSGTGGMGEQFF	TRBV13	TRBJ2-1
CSVETGVSYEQYF	TRBV29-1	TRBJ2-7
CASSIQSGFPGELFF	TRBV19	TRBJ2-2
CASSGWVAGDNEQFF	TRBV27	TRBJ2-1
CASRETPTDTQYF	TRBV19	TRBJ2-3
CASSLDSADTQYF	TRBV7-3	TRBJ2-3
CASSRPTGPPKTDTQYF	TRBV4-3	TRBJ2-3
CASSLTSGGTYEQYF	TRBV27	TRBJ2-7
CASSSGTGNNEQFF	TRBV7-9	TRBJ2-1
CASSPGSQGWSNEKLFF	TRBV4-1	TRBJ1-4
CASTTDSASYEQYF	TRBV11-2	TRBJ2-7
CASSLTEDTEAFF	TRBV28	TRBJ1-1
CASSYPGTGGPDTQYF	TRBV6-5	TRBJ2-3
CASSLGLAGEASEQFF	TRBV5-6	TRBJ2-1
CASSSTSGGRYNEQFF	TRBV5-5	TRBJ2-1
CASSSNRWTGGAYEQYF	TRBV6-2/TRBV6-3	TRBJ2-7
CASSPRPYGGGELFF	TRBV28	TRBJ2-2
CASSQDLEQGAHGELFF	TRBV4-2	TRBJ2-2
CATSGGQGALNQPQHF	TRBV15	TRBJ1-5
CASSWGDLMNTEAFF	TRBV7-8	TRBJ1-1
CASSLGQYYEQYF	TRBV27	TRBJ2-7
CSARVPTSYNEQFF	TRBV20-1	TRBJ2-1
CASRKDAVSYEQYF	TRBV21-1	TRBJ2-7
CSVKVAGMDEQYF	TRBV29-1	TRBJ2-7
CASSSGPQPQHF	TRBV7-9	TRBJ1-5
CASSQELVSYNEQFF	TRBV11-1	TRBJ2-1
CSVEDGQGANYGYTF	TRBV29-1	TRBJ1-2
CSARTGNSYEQYF	TRBV20-1	TRBJ2-7
CASSQASGMNTEAFF	TRBV4-3	TRBJ1-1
CASSPLSGDGTGELFF	TRBV7-3	TRBJ2-2
CASSQGVPVRAQQFF	TRBV4-2	TRBJ2-1
CASSEDREGIEKLFF	TRBV12-3/TRBV12-4	TRBJ1-4
CSARDLAGGLDNEQFF	TRBV20-1	TRBJ2-1
CASSPPNRVDEQFF	TRBV18	TRBJ2-1
CASSPGRGEQYF	TRBV16	TRBJ2-7
CASSYSPGGAWYNEQFF	TRBV6-6	TRBJ2-1
CASSATGQGFGEQYF	TRBV4-3	TRBJ2-7
CASSYSQTGLGAYAIYEQYF	TRBV6-5	TRBJ2-7
CASSIVGDSYEQYF	TRBV5-1	TRBJ2-7
CASSGGSSTFF	TRBV11-2	TRBJ1-1
CAGRVGLNTEAFF	TRBV12-3/TRBV12-4	TRBJ1-1
CASSQATEGAWTEAFF	TRBV3-1	TRBJ1-1
CATSTYLGGGELFF	TRBV15	TRBJ2-2
CASRTSGSHEQFF	TRBV5-1	TRBJ2-1
CASSPTLEGASYEQYF	TRBV18	TRBJ2-7
CASSLKLGTEPTDTQYF	TRBV7-3	TRBJ2-3